This T cell receptor (beta chain) was documented in a study of T cell responses to AZD1222 COVID-19 vaccine. Overall study findings and caveats: Only 5 or 6 people who got AZD1222 tested seropositive at baseline.

This clone was seen more than once but under ten times. Its antigen is undetermined. The CDR3 covers 13 residues. V lost 4 bases and J 3 bases, leaving 10 bases between the germline ends. Germline V CDR1 and CDR2: MNHEY, SMNVEV (reference sequence). Sequenced by immunoSEQ multiplex PCR; TCRdb stores in-frame clones only, minus some. The sample lists about 140,000 clones, 85% to 95% occurring once. The sequence derives from an adult who had recovered from COVID-19. V and J are TRBV27 and TRBJ2-7; maybe TRBD2 (6 bases). This specimen consisted of peripheral blood, obtained after recovery from COVID-19. CDR3 DNA: TGTGCCAGCAGTTGGTCCGGGGGCTACGAGCAGTACTTC. Translating it yields CASSWSGGYEQYF.